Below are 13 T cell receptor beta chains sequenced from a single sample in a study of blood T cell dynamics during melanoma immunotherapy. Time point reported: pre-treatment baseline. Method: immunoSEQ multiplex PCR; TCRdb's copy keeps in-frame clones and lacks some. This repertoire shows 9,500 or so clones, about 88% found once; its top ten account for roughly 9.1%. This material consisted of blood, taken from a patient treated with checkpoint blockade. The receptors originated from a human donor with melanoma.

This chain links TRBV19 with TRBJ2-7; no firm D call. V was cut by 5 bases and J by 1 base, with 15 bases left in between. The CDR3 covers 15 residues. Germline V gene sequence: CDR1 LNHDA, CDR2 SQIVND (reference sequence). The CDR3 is CASSFRTVGSYEQYF. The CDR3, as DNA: TGTGCCAGTAGTTTCCGGACCGTGGGATCCTACGAGCAGTACTTC.

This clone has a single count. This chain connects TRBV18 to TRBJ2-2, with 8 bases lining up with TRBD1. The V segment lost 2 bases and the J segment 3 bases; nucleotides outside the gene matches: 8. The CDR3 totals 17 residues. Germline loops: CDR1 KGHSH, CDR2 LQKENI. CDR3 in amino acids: CASSPEDRALHTGELFF. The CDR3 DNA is TGTGCCAGCTCACCAGAGGACAGGGCCCTACACACCGGGGAGCTGTTTTTT. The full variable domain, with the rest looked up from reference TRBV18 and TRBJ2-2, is NAGVMQNPRHLVRRRGQEARLRCSPMKGHSHVYWYRQLPEEGLKFMVYLQKENIIDESGMPKERFSAEFPKEGPSILRIQQVVRGDSAAYFCASSPEDRALHTGELFFGEGSRLTVL.

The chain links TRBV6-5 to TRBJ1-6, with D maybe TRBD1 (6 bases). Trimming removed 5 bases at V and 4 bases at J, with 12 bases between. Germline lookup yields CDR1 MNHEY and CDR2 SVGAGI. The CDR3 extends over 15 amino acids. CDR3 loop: CASSTDRFYNSPLHF. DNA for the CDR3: TGTGCCAGCAGTACCGACAGGTTTTATAATTCACCCCTCCACTTT.

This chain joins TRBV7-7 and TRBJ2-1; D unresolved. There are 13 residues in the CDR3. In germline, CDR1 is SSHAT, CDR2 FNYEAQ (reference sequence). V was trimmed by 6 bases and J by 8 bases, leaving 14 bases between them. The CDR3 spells CASSGSGADEQFF. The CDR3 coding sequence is TGTGCCAGCAGTGGGTCGGGTGCGGATGAGCAGTTCTTC.

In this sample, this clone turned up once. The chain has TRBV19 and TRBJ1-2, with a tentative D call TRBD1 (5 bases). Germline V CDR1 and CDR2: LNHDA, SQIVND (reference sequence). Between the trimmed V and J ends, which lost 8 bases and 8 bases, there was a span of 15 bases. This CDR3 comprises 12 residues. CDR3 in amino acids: CASHQGARGYTF. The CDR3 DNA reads TGTGCCAGTCATCAAGGGGCTAGAGGCTACACCTTC.

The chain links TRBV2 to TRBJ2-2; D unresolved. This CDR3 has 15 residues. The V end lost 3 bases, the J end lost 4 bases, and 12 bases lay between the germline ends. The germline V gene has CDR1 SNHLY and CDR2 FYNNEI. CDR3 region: CASSDNTGPTGELFF. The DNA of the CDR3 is TGTGCCAGCAGTGATAATACGGGCCCCACCGGGGAGCTGTTTTTT.

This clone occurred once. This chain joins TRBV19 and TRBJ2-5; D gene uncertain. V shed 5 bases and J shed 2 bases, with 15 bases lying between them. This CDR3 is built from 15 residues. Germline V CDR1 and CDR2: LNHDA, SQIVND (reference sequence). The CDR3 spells CASSPQTAPQETQYF. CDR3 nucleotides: TGTGCCAGTAGTCCCCAAACAGCCCCGCAAGAGACCCAGTACTTC.

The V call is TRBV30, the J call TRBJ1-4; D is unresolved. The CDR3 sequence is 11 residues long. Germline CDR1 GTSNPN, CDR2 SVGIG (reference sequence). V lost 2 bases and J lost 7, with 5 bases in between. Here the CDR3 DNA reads TGTGCCTGGAGTTCGGGTGAAAAACTGTTTTTT. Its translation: CAWSSGEKLFF.

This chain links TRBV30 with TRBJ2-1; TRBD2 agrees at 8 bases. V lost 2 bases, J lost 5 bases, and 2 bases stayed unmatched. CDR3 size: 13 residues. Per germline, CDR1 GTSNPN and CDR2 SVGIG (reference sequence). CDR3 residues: CAWSSGSNNEQFF. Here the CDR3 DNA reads TGTGCCTGGAGTAGCGGGAGTAACAATGAGCAGTTCTTC.

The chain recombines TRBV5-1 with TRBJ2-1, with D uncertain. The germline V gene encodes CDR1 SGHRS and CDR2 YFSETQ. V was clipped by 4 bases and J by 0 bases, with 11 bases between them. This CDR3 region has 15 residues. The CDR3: CASSEQRSSYNEQFF. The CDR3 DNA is TGCGCCAGCAGCGAACAGAGAAGCTCCTACAATGAGCAGTTCTTC.

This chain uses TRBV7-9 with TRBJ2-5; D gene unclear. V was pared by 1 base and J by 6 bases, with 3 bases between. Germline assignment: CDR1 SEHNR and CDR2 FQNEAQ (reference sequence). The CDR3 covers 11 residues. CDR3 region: CASSLGQTQYF. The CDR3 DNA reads TGTGCCAGCAGCTTAGGACAGACCCAGTACTTC.

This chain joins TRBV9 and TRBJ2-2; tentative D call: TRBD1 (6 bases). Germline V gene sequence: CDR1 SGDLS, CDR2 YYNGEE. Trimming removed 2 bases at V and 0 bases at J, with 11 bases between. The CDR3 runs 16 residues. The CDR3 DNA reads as TGTGCCAGCAGCGTTTCGACAGGAGCGAACACCGGGGAGCTGTTTTTT. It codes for CASSVSTGANTGELFF.

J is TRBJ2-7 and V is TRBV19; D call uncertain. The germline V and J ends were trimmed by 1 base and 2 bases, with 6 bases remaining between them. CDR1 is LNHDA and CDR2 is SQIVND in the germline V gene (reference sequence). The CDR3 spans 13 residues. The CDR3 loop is CASSIGFTYEQYF. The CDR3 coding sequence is TGTGCCAGTAGTATAGGGTTTACCTACGAGCAGTACTTC.